One sample yielded the 13 T cell receptor beta chains listed below, sequenced in a study of identical twins. TCRdb re-analysed the 5' RACE reads in MiXCR, keeping a single row per CDR3 protein. The table has nearly 900,000 distinct CDR3 sequences, roughly 12% seen once. This same sample was also part of a study on yellow fever vaccine responses in identical twins.

The sequenced material came from PBMCs. These receptors all stem from a woman between 18 and 30 years old in good health.

J is TRBJ2-1 and V is TRBV4-1; 12 bases match TRBD2. The J segment lost 8 bases and the V segment lost 0 bases, leaving 8 bases of the junction unmatched. Per germline, CDR1 MGHRA and CDR2 YSYEKL. The CDR3 is 17 residues long. Here the CDR3 reads CASSQDFFASGGDEQFF. The CDR3 bases are TGCGCCAGCAGCCAAGATTTTTTTGCTAGCGGGGGGGATGAGCAGTTCTTC.

This clonotype was detected a few times. The chain employs TRBV29-1 and TRBJ2-3, with D hard to call. The germline V gene has CDR1 SQVTM and CDR2 ANQGSEA. Trimming stripped 2 bases from V and 0 bases from J, with 9 bases between. This CDR3 contains 14 residues. This CDR3 reads CSVESQLSTDTQYF. The CDR3 DNA follows: TGCAGCGTTGAATCACAGCTTAGCACAGATACGCAGTATTTT.

This clonotype has a count of ten or more. This rearrangement joins TRBV28 to TRBJ2-1; D is unclear. V lost 6 bases to trimming and J lost 13 bases, with 19 bases between them. This CDR3 has 13 residues. CDR1 is MDHEN and CDR2 is SYDVKM in the germline V gene. CDR3 protein: CASSTPRALNQFF. CDR3 bases: TGTGCCAGCAGCACACCCCGGGCGCTAAATCAGTTCTTC.

The rearrangement uses TRBV7-3 and TRBJ2-5; 7 bases line up with TRBD2. The CDR3 has 15 residues. Germline CDR1 reads SGHTA; CDR2 reads FQGTGA. Germline trimming cut 1 base from V and 7 bases from J; bases unmatched to any gene: 9. CDR3 DNA sequence: TGTGCCAGCAGCTTAAGGGCGGGAGAACTCGGGACCCAGTACTTC. This gives the protein CASSLRAGELGTQYF.

About this clonotype: One end of the junction is discordant with germline, which a read error may explain. The gene calls are TRBV20-1 and TRBJ2-3; possible D gene TRBD2, 7 bases. The CDR3 extends over 16 amino acids. Germline CDR1 DFQATT, CDR2 SNEGSKA (reference sequence). The CDR3: CCAYPSGRGSTDTQYF. CDR3 in DNA: TGCTGTGCTTATCCTAGCGGCAGGGGAAGCACAGATACGCAGTATTTT.

The J gene is TRBJ2-5, the V gene TRBV5-6; 8 bases agree with TRBD1. CDR1 SGHDT and CDR2 YYEEEE come from the germline V gene. V was pared by 4 bases and J by 4 bases, with 3 bases of the junction left unmatched. This CDR3 spans 13 amino acids. DNA for the CDR3: TGTGCCAGCAGCATCAGGGGGCGAGAGACCCAGTACTTC. Translation gives CASSIRGRETQYF.

This clonotype was counted between two and nine times. V is TRBV12-3 or TRBV12-4 and J is TRBJ1-1; unclear D gene. The CDR3 is 12 residues long. V lost 2 bases to trimming and J lost 8 bases, with 9 bases between them. In DNA form, the CDR3 reads TGTGCCAGCAGTTTAAACCGCAGAGAAGCTTTCTTT. It encodes CASSLNRREAFF.

The chain links TRBV24-1 to TRBJ2-1; 12 bases fit TRBD1. Germline V gene lookup returns CDR1 KGHDR and CDR2 SFDVKD. V shed 9 bases and J 6 bases; nucleotides not matched to a gene: 5. This CDR3 is 14 amino acids long. For the CDR3, the DNA is TGTGCCACCGCTGGGACAGGGGGCCTCAATGAGCAGTTCTTC. This gives the protein CATAGTGGLNEQFF.

The genes are TRBV11-3 and TRBJ2-1; possible D gene TRBD1, 6 bases. CDR1 is SGHNT and CDR2 is YENEEA in the germline V gene. V gave up 0 bases and J gave up 8 bases, with 14 bases separating them. The CDR3 runs to 15 residues. This CDR3 reads CASSLEGTSVDEQFF. CDR3 nucleotides: TGTGCCAGCAGCTTAGAAGGGACATCTGTAGATGAGCAGTTCTTC.

This clonotype was counted many times. CDR3 DNA: TGTGCCAGCAGTTTAGAAGGGGTTTACGAGCAGTACGTC. This sequence encodes CASSLEGVYEQYV. The chain is built from TRBV12-3 or TRBV12-4 and TRBJ2-7; maybe TRBD1 (5 bases). V dropped 1 base and J dropped 4 bases, with 8 bases sitting between them. This CDR3 contains 13 residues.

This clonotype was seen a few times. The chain is built from TRBV4-1 and TRBJ2-1; 8 positions agree with TRBD2. Per germline, CDR1 MGHRA and CDR2 YSYEKL. V lost 0 bases, J lost 4 bases, and 17 bases stayed unmatched. The CDR3 has 20 amino acids. The CDR3 sequence is CASSQEAWEVGGVSYNEQFF. The CDR3 DNA sequence: TGCGCCAGCAGCCAAGAGGCGTGGGAGGTCGGGGGGGTCTCTTACAATGAGCAGTTCTTC.

V usage is TRBV7-9 and J usage is TRBJ2-5; D remains unclear. Germline CDR1 SEHNR, CDR2 FQNEAQ (reference sequence). This CDR3 has 12 residues. Trimming stripped 3 bases from V and 3 bases from J, with 5 bases between. Written as DNA, the CDR3 is TGTGCCAGCAGCTTGATGAAAGAGACCCAGTACTTC. This gives the protein CASSLMKETQYF.

V gene TRBV24-1 combines with J gene TRBJ1-5, with a weak D call TRBD1 (6 bases). Germline V gene lookup returns CDR1 KGHDR and CDR2 SFDVKD. The CDR3 runs to 14 residues. V gave up 4 bases and J gave up 4 bases, with 10 bases separating them. CDR3 sequence: CATSDQGPNQPQHF. Written as DNA, the CDR3 is TGTGCCACCAGTGACCAGGGGCCTAATCAGCCCCAGCATTTT.